This TCR beta chain was recorded in a study of T cell repertoires in cytomegalovirus infection (dated by TCRdb to about 2019). Turning to the overall study: Alongside well-studied HLA-B-restricted epitopes, the peptide stimulations were aimed at recently identified HLA-C-restricted CMV epitopes, whose presentation resists viral immunomodulation. Donor HLA type was relevant to the analysis, because carriage of CMV infection together with the matching HLA type was indicated by public TCR beta signatures. Overall results and qualifications from the work: In both this cohort and an independent cohort of under 450 donors, the cumulative frequency of public TCR beta family members distinguished carriers of CMV infection plus the relevant HLA type. In the ex vivo response, HLA-C-restricted CMV-specific TCR beta clonotypes were dominant, and in two of eight donors the single most frequent clonotype came from this HLA-C-restricted group.

This clonotype was observed a handful of times. Its antigen is not yet known. No base quality values were provided; no much bigger clone lies one nucleotide off. The V end loses 2 bases and the J end loses 10 bases, and a stretch of 15 bases separates them. Including the terminal cysteine and phenylalanine, the CDR3 comprises 14 residues. CDR3 DNA only is kept here, 42 bases in frame from base 1. The germline V gene encodes CDR1 SEHNR and CDR2 FQNEAQ (reference sequence). The instrument given in TCRdb is Illumina HiSeq 1500. The raw public reads went through TCRdb reprocessing: fastp at Q25, MiXCR clone calling, in-frame beta chains kept. Every CDR3 protein is listed once, alongside the most common genes and DNA of its rows. Recorded for this sample are hundreds of thousands of distinct CDR3 sequences; less than 35% of them occurred a single time. Over 13% of the sample rests with the top ten. The treatment or condition label for this specimen denotes: in vitro stimulation with specific CMV peptide epitopes to enrich CMV-specific T cells.

Source: cultured CD8+ T cells from PBMCs, taken from culture after CMV antigen stimulation. The V and J genes are TRBV7-9 and TRBJ1-5, with the D gene not confidently named. The receptor was isolated from a human donor in good health (CMV status not recorded). Some clones in this sample may be carry-over from other donors' samples. Here is the DNA: TGTGCCAGCAGCTTACTCCGGGCCACAGATCCCCAGCATTTT. Its amino acids are CASSLLRATDPQHF.